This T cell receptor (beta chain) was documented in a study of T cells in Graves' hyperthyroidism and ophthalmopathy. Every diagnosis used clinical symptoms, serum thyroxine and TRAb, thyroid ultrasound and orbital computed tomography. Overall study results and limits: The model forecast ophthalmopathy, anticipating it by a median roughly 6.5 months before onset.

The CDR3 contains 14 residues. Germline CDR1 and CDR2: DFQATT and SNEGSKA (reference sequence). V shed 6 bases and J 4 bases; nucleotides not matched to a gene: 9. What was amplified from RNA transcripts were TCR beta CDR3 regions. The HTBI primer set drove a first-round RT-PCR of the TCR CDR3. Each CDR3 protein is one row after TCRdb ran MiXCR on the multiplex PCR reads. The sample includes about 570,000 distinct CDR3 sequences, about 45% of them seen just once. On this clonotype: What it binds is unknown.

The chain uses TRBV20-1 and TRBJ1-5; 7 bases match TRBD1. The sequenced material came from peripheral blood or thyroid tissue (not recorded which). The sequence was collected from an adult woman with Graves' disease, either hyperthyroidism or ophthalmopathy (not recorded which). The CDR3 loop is CSALTGVGNQPQHF. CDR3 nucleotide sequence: TGCAGTGCCCTAACAGGGGTTGGGAATCAGCCCCAGCATTTT.